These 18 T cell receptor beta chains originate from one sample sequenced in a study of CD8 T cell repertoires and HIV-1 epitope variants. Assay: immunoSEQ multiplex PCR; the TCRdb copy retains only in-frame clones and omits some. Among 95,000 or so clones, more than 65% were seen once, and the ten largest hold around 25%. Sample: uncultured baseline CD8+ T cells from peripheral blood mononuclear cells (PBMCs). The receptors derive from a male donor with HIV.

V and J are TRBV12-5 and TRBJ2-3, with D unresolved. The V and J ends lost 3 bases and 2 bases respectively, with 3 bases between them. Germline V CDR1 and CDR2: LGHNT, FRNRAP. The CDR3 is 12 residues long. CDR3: CASGFATDTQYF. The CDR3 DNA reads TGTGCTAGTGGTTTTGCCACAGATACGCAGTATTTT. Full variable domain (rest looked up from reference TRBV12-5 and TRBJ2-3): DARVTQTPRHKVTEMGQEVTMRCQPILGHNTVFWYRQTMMQGLELLAYFRNRAPLDDSGMPKDRFSAEMPDATLATLKIQPSEPRDSAVYFCASGFATDTQYFGPGTRLTVL.

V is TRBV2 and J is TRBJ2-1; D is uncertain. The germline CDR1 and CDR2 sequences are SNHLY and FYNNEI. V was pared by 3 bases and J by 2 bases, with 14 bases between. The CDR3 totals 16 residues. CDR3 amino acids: CASSESSGTPYNEQFF. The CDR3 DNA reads TGTGCCAGCAGTGAGAGCAGTGGCACCCCCTACAATGAGCAGTTCTTC.

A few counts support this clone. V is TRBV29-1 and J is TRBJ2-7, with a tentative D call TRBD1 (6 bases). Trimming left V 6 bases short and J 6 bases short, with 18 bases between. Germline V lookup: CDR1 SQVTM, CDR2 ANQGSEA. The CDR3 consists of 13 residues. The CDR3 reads CSVSRDTAAEQYF. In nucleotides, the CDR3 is TGCAGCGTGTCCCGGGACACGGCCGCCGAGCAGTACTTC.

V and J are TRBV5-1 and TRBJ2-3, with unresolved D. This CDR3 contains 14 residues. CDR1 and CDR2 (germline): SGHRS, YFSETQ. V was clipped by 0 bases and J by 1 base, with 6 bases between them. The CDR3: CASSLGTRTDTQYF. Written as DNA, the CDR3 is TGCGCCAGCAGCTTGGGTACACGCACAGATACGCAGTATTTT. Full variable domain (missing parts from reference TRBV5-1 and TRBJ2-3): KAGVTQTPRYLIKTRGQQVTLSCSPISGHRSVSWYQQTPGQGLQFLFEYFSETQRNKGNFPGRFSGRQFSNSRSEMNVSTLELGDSALYLCASSLGTRTDTQYFGPGTRLTVL.

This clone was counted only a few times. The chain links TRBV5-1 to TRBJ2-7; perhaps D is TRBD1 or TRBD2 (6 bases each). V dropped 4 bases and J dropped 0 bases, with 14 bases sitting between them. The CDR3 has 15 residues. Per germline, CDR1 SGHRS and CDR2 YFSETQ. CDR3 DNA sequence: TGCGCCAGCAGCCCGAAGGGGGGTTCCTCCTACGAGCAGTACTTC. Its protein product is CASSPKGGSSYEQYF.

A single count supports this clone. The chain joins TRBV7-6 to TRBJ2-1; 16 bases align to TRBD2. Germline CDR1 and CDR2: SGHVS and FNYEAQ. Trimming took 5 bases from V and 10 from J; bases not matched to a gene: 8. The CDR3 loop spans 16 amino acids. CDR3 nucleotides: TGTGCCAGCAGCCCAGGGACTAGCGGGGGGGCAGGGGAGCAGTTCTTC. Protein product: CASSPGTSGGAGEQFF. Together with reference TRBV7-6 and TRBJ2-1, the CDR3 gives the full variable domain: GAGVSQSPRYKVTKRGQDVALRCDPISGHVSLYWYRQALGQGPEFLTYFNYEAQQDKSGLPNDRFSAERPEGSISTLTIQRTEQRDSAMYRCASSPGTSGGAGEQFFGPGTRLTVL.

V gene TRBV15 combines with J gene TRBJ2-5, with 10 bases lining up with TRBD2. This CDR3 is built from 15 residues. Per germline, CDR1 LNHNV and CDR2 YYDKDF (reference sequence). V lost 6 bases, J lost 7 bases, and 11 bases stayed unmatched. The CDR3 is CATSVSGRGRGTQYF. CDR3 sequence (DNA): TGTGCCACCAGTGTCAGCGGGAGGGGGAGGGGGACCCAGTACTTC.

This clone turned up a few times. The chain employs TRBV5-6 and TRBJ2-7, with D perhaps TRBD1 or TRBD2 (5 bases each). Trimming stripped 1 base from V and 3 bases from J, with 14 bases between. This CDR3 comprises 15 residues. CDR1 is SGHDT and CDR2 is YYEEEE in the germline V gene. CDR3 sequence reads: CASSLMGELLYEQYF. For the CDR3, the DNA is TGTGCCAGCAGCTTGATGGGGGAATTGCTCTACGAGCAGTACTTC.

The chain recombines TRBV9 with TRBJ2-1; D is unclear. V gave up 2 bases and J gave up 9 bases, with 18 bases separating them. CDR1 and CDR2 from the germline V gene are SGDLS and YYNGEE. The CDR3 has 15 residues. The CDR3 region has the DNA TGTGCCAGCAGCGTCAGTAGTCTTGGAACCCCTGAGCAGTTCTTC. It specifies CASSVSSLGTPEQFF.

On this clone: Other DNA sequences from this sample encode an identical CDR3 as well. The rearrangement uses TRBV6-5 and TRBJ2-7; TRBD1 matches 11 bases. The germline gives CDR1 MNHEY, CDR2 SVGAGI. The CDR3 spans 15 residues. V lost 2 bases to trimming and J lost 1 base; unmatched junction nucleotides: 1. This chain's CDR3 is CASSYRDRGSYEQYF. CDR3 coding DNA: TGTGCCAGCAGTTACCGGGACAGGGGGTCCTACGAGCAGTACTTC.

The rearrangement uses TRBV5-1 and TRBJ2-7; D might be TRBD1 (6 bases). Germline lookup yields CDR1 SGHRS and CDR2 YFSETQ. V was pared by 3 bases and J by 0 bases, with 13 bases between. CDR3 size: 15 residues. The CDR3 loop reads CASSYPGHLSYEQYF. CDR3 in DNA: TGCGCCAGCAGCTACCCGGGACACCTCTCCTACGAGCAGTACTTC.

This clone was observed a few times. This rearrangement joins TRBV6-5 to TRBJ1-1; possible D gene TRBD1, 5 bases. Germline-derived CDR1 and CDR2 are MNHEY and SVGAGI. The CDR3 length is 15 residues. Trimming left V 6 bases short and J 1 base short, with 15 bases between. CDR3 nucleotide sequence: TGTGCCAGCAGGCGACCTACCGGGGGGAACACTGAAGCTTTCTTT. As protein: CASRRPTGGNTEAFF.

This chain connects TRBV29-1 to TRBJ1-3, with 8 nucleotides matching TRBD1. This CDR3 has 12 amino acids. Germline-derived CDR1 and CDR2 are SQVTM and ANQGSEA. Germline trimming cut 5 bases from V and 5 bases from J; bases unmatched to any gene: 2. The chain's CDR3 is CSVRDRRNTIYF. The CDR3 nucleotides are TGCAGCGTTAGGGACAGGAGAAACACCATATATTTT.

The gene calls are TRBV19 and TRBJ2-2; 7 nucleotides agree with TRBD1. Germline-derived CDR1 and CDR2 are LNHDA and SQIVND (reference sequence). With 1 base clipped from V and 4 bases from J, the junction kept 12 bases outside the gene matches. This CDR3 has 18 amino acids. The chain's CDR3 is CASSIALGEGAFTGELFF. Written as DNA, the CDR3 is TGTGCCAGTAGTATAGCCCTTGGAGAGGGGGCCTTCACCGGGGAGCTGTTTTTT.

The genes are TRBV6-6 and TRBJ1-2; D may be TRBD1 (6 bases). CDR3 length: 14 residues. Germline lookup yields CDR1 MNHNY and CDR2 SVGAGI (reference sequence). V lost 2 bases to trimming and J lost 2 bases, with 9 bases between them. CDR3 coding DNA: TGTGCCAGCAGTTACGTAGGGGGGAACTATGGCTACACCTTC. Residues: CASSYVGGNYGYTF.

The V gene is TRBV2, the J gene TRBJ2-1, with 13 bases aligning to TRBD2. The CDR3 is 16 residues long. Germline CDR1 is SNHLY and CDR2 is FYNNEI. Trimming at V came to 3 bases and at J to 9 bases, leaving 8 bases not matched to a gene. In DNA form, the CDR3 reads TGTGCCAGCAGTGAGACTAGGACTAGCGGGAGACGTGAGCAGTTCTTC. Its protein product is CASSETRTSGRREQFF.

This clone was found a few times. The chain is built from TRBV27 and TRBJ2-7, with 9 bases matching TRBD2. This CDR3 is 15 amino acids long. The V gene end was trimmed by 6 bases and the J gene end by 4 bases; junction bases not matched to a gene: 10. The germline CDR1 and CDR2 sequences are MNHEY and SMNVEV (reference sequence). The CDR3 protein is CASRALLAGLYEQYF. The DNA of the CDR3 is TGTGCCAGCAGGGCCCTGCTAGCGGGATTATACGAGCAGTACTTC.

The CDR3 region has the DNA TGCGCCAGCAGCTTGGCTTGGACAGGGGACTACGAGCAGTACTTC. Its protein is CASSLAWTGDYEQYF. The chain is built from TRBV5-1 and TRBJ2-7, with 9 bases lining up with TRBD1. The CDR3 has 15 amino acids. Germline CDR1 is SGHRS and CDR2 is YFSETQ. Trimming cost V 0 bases and J 3 bases; bases outside gene matches: 4.